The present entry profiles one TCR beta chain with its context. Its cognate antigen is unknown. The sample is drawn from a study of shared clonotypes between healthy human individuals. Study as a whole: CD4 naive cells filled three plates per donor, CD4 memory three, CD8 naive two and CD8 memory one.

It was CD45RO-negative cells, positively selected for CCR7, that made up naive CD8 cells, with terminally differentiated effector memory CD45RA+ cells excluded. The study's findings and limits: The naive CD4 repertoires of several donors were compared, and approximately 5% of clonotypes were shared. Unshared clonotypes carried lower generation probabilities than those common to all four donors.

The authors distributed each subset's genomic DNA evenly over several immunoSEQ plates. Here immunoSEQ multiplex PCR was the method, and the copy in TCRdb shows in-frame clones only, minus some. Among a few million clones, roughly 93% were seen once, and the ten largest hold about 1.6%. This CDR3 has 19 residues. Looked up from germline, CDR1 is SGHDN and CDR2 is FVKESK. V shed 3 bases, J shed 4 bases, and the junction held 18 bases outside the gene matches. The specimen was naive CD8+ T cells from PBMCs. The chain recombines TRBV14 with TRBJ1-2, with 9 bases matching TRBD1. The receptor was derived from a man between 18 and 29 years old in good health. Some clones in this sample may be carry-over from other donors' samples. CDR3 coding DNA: TGTGCCAGCAGCCAGGGCCCCGGGACAGGGTCCCTGGTCTTCTATGGCTACACCTTC. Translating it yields CASSQGPGTGSLVFYGYTF.